The 10 T cell receptor beta chains presented below share a single source sample, sequenced in a study of tumour-infiltrating T cells in Burkitt lymphoma. TCRdb keeps only in-frame clones here, not all; method: immunoSEQ multiplex PCR. The sample consists of around 46,000 clones, about a third of them appearing once. The sample consisted of tumor tissue. Every receptor here comes from a human donor with Burkitt lymphoma.

The table lists this clone with a few counts. The V call is TRBV9, the J call TRBJ2-1; TRBD2 matches 9 bases. Germline trimming cut 2 bases from V and 4 bases from J; bases unmatched to any gene: 4. The CDR3 is 15 residues long. Looked up from germline, CDR1 is SGDLS and CDR2 is YYNGEE. The CDR3 protein is CASSVGGGAYNEQFF. CDR3 coding DNA: TGTGCCAGCAGCGTCGGCGGGGGGGCGTACAATGAGCAGTTCTTC.

In its sample, this clone was seen a few times. The V call is TRBV15, the J call TRBJ1-5; D gene unclear. Trimming stripped 0 bases from V and 6 bases from J, with 12 bases between. The CDR3 length is 15 residues. Germline CDR1 is LNHNV and CDR2 is YYDKDF (reference sequence). DNA of the CDR3: TGTGCCACCAGCAGAGATCGGGCTCCTGGTCAGCCCCAGCATTTT. It encodes CATSRDRAPGQPQHF.

The rearrangement uses TRBV5-4 and TRBJ2-7; 12 positions match TRBD1. CDR1 is SGHNT, CDR2 YYREEE, per germline (reference sequence). The V segment lost 4 bases and the J segment 2 bases; nucleotides outside the gene matches: 4. This CDR3 spans 15 amino acids. For the CDR3, the DNA is TGTGCCAGCAGCGAGGGACAGGGGGCGGCCTACGAGCAGTACTTC. Protein sequence: CASSEGQGAAYEQYF.

The chain employs TRBV5-4 and TRBJ1-1; unclear D gene. The germline CDR1 and CDR2 sequences are SGHNT and YYREEE (reference sequence). The CDR3 is made up of 14 amino acids. V was shortened by 1 base and J by 0 bases, with 7 bases between the two germline ends. The CDR3 spells CASSLYAMNTEAFF. For the CDR3, the DNA is TGTGCCAGCAGCTTGTACGCAATGAACACTGAAGCTTTCTTT. The full variable domain, completed using reference TRBV5-4 and TRBJ1-1, is ETGVTQSPTHLIKTRGQQVTLRCSSQSGHNTVSWYQQALGQGPQFIFQYYREEENGRGNFPPRFSGLQFPNYSSELNVNALELDDSALYLCASSLYAMNTEAFFGQGTRLTVV.

V gene TRBV7-2 combines with J gene TRBJ2-3; 8 positions match TRBD2. Germline CDR1 reads SGHTA; CDR2 reads FQGNSA. The V segment lost 4 bases and the J segment 1 base; nucleotides outside the gene matches: 1. CDR3 size: 14 residues. CDR3 DNA sequence: TGTGCCAGCAGCTACGGGGGGGGCACAGATACGCAGTATTTT. It translates to CASSYGGGTDTQYF.

In this sample, this clone turned up once. The DNA of the CDR3 is TGCGCCAGCAGCCAAGATCGTCAGGTCAATCAGCCCCAGCATTTT. The encoded protein is CASSQDRQVNQPQHF. The V gene is TRBV4-3, the J gene TRBJ1-5, with D uncertain. Germline values: CDR1 LGHNA, CDR2 YSLEER. V was pared by 0 bases and J by 3 bases, with 9 bases between. The CDR3 covers 15 residues.

The chain links TRBV15 to TRBJ2-7; 15 positions match TRBD2. CDR3 length: 17 amino acids. The V gene end was trimmed by 4 bases and the J gene end by 1 base; junction bases not matched to a gene: 5. Germline V lookup: CDR1 LNHNV, CDR2 YYDKDF (reference sequence). The CDR3 DNA reads as TGTGCCACCAGCACCAGGACTAGCGGGGGGGGGTCCTACGAGCAGTACTTC. It specifies CATSTRTSGGGSYEQYF. The full variable domain, with the rest looked up from reference TRBV15 and TRBJ2-7, is DAMVIQNPRYQVTQFGKPVTLSCSQTLNHNVMYWYQQKSSQAPKLLFHYYDKDFNNEADTPDNFQSRRPNTSFCFLDIRSPGLGDTAMYLCATSTRTSGGGSYEQYFGPGTRLTVT.

The rearrangement uses TRBV28 and TRBJ1-6; a possible D gene is TRBD1 (6 bases). Germline CDR1 and CDR2: MDHEN and SYDVKM. Trimming stripped 4 bases from V and 6 bases from J, with 16 bases between. The CDR3 loop spans 16 amino acids. CDR3 DNA sequence: TGTGCCAGCAGTTCTCCGGGACAATCATCTAATTCACCCCTCCACTTT. This translates into CASSSPGQSSNSPLHF.

The chain employs TRBV9 and TRBJ2-7, with 8 bases fitting TRBD2. The ends lost 2 bases at V and 3 bases at J; junction bases unmatched: 7. The CDR3 consists of 15 residues. The germline gives CDR1 SGDLS, CDR2 YYNGEE. The CDR3 DNA reads TGTGCCAGCAGCGTTGGCGGGGGGTGGTTCTACGAGCAGTACTTC. Translating gives CASSVGGGWFYEQYF.

This sequence joins TRBV10-3 and TRBJ1-2, with a tentative D call TRBD1 (6 bases). Looked up from germline, CDR1 is ENHRY and CDR2 is SYGVKD. V lost 2 bases and J 4 bases, leaving 8 bases between the germline ends. The CDR3 sequence is 13 residues long. CDR3 region: CAISETTGYGYTF. The CDR3 DNA reads as TGTGCCATCAGTGAGACGACAGGCTATGGCTACACCTTC.